Presented here are 10 T cell receptor beta chains from one specimen sequenced in a study of cytotoxic CD8 clonotypes in ibrutinib-treated CLL. Method: immunoSEQ multiplex PCR; TCRdb's copy keeps in-frame clones and lacks some. The top ten clones hold about 40% of a sample with some 120,000 clones, roughly 57% of them seen once. Sequenced material: PBMCs, taken after 24 months of ibrutinib treatment. These receptors were collected from a human donor with chronic lymphocytic leukemia.

The chain uses TRBV25-1 and TRBJ2-7; no clear D. V lost 6 bases to trimming and J lost 7 bases, with 10 bases between them. The CDR3 has 11 amino acids. From germline, CDR1 is MGHDK and CDR2 SYGVNS. The CDR3 reads CASRGRWEQYF. CDR3 sequence (DNA): TGTGCCAGCAGAGGGCGGTGGGAGCAGTACTTC.

The rearrangement uses TRBV18 and TRBJ2-2; no clear D gene. CDR3 length equals 15 residues. Between the trimmed V and J ends, which lost 3 bases and 4 bases, there was a span of 12 bases. Germline V gene sequence: CDR1 KGHSH, CDR2 LQKENI. CDR3 sequence: CASSPRQASTGELFF. CDR3 in DNA: TGTGCCAGCTCACCGCGGCAAGCCTCCACCGGGGAGCTGTTTTTT.

This clone occurred many times. The chain employs TRBV25-1 and TRBJ1-1, with D unresolved. Trimming left V 0 bases short and J 1 base short, with 3 bases between. Germline assignment: CDR1 MGHDK and CDR2 SYGVNS. The CDR3 contains 13 residues. DNA of the CDR3: TGTGCCAGCAGTGAATACAGGAACACTGAAGCTTTCTTT. Translating it yields CASSEYRNTEAFF.

This clone has just a few counts. The rearrangement joins TRBV15 to TRBJ2-7; either TRBD1 or TRBD2 may fit D (5 bases each). Germline V gene sequence: CDR1 LNHNV, CDR2 YYDKDF (reference sequence). The CDR3 runs 15 residues. With 1 base removed from V and 2 bases from J, the gap between germline ends came to 12 bases. CDR3: CATSRGDPNAYEQYF. The DNA of the CDR3 is TGTGCCACCAGCAGAGGGGACCCCAATGCCTACGAGCAGTACTTC.

The chain links TRBV28 to TRBJ2-1, with D perhaps matching TRBD2 (6 bases). Germline V gives CDR1 MDHEN, CDR2 SYDVKM. Trimming left V 1 base short and J 4 bases short, with 11 bases between. CDR3 length equals 15 residues. In DNA form, the CDR3 reads TGTGCCAGCAGTTTATACGGGGGTGGTTACAATGAGCAGTTCTTC. Residues: CASSLYGGGYNEQFF.

This chain connects TRBV4-1 to TRBJ1-1; weak D call: TRBD1 (6 bases). V was cut by 1 base and J by 0 bases, with 9 bases left in between. Germline CDR1 reads MGHRA; CDR2 reads YSYEKL. The CDR3 covers 15 residues. CDR3 nucleotides: TGCGCCAGCAGCCAAGCGGACAGAGTGAACACTGAAGCTTTCTTT. As protein: CASSQADRVNTEAFF.

The chain has TRBV10-3 and TRBJ2-7; D possibly corresponds to TRBD1 (6 bases). Germline CDR1 reads ENHRY; CDR2 reads SYGVKD. V was shortened by 3 bases and J by 3 bases, with 12 bases between the two germline ends. CDR3 length equals 14 residues. The CDR3 protein is CAISDPGANYEQYF. DNA for the CDR3: TGTGCCATCAGTGACCCAGGGGCGAACTACGAGCAGTACTTC.

This chain links TRBV29-1 with TRBJ2-7, with no clear D. The CDR3 has 12 residues. Germline CDR1 and CDR2: SQVTM and ANQGSEA. The V and J ends lost 6 bases and 3 bases respectively, with 12 bases between them. The CDR3 protein is CSVRGWLYEQYF. The CDR3 bases are TGCAGCGTGAGAGGATGGCTCTACGAGCAGTACTTC.

The chain couples TRBV2 to TRBJ1-6; a weak D match, TRBD1 (5 bases). The germline V gene encodes CDR1 SNHLY and CDR2 FYNNEI. This CDR3 spans 13 amino acids. The V and J ends lost 8 bases and 10 bases respectively, with 15 bases between them. The CDR3 reads CASGGQGKSPLHF. Written as DNA, the CDR3 is TGTGCCAGCGGAGGGCAGGGAAAGTCACCCCTCCACTTT.

The CDR3 DNA follows: TGTGCCAGCAGCGTAGAGGGCGGGGGGGCTTCTGAGACCCAGTACTTC. Translated: CASSVEGGGASETQYF. This sequence joins TRBV9 and TRBJ2-5, with TRBD2 identical over 9 bases. The CDR3 has 16 residues. Trimming at V came to 0 bases and at J to 5 bases, leaving 8 bases not matched to a gene. Germline CDR1 SGDLS, CDR2 YYNGEE.